This passage covers 19 T cell receptor beta chains from one sample sequenced in a study of T-cell memory formation after mild COVID-19. One entry per CDR3 protein results from TCRdb running MiXCR on the 5' RACE reads. The sample consists of roughly 240,000 distinct CDR3 sequences, 15% to 20% of them appearing once. Material: PBMCs or a T cell subset sorted from them (not recorded which). The receptors derive from a man in his late teens or twenties who had mild COVID-19 (a few samples of this study predate the infection). Cell type and time point are not known.

V gene TRBV12-3 or TRBV12-4 combines with J gene TRBJ1-1, with unresolved D. Deletions cut 6 bases from V and 4 bases from J, with 15 bases between. This CDR3 region has 14 residues. The CDR3 DNA is TGTGCCAGCAGCACCCGGACGGGTGGCACTGAAGCTTTCTTT. The encoded protein is CASSTRTGGTEAFF.

In this sample, this clonotype turned up a few times. The chain has TRBV6-2 or TRBV6-3 and TRBJ2-1, with 7 bases fitting TRBD2. CDR3 length: 13 residues. In germline, CDR1 is MNHEY, CDR2 SVGEGT. V shed 8 bases, J shed 1 base, and the junction held 2 bases outside the gene matches. The CDR3 bases are TGTGCCAGCCTGGGGGGGTCCTACAATGAGCAGTTCTTC. Protein: CASLGGSYNEQFF.

This chain joins TRBV4-1 and TRBJ2-7; either TRBD1 or TRBD2 may fit D (5 bases each). Trimming removed 3 bases from V and 3 bases from J, with 18 bases in between. Germline values: CDR1 MGHRA, CDR2 YSYEKL. There are 16 residues in the CDR3. The CDR3 sequence is CASSQDKRDGDYEQYF. For the CDR3, the DNA is TGCGCCAGCAGCCAGGATAAACGGGACGGAGACTACGAGCAGTACTTC.

The chain uses TRBV5-1 and TRBJ2-5; D remains ambiguous. This CDR3 contains 16 residues. Trimming cost V 6 bases and J 1 base, with 19 bases left between them. Germline V lookup: CDR1 SGHRS, CDR2 YFSETQ. The CDR3 protein is CASISNVGFAQETQYF. CDR3 in DNA: TGCGCCAGCATCTCCAATGTAGGGTTCGCCCAAGAGACCCAGTACTTC.

This clonotype was picked up many times. The chain recombines TRBV4-3 with TRBJ1-2, with unresolved D. Germline V CDR1 and CDR2: LGHNA, YSLEER. This CDR3 contains 15 residues. V shed 2 bases and J shed 0 bases, with 10 bases lying between them. CDR3 in amino acids: CASSQLGGTNYGYTF. The CDR3 DNA sequence: TGCGCCAGCAGCCAACTCGGAGGGACTAACTATGGCTACACCTTC.

The rearrangement uses TRBV6-6 and TRBJ1-2; TRBD1 aligns across 7 bases. This CDR3 comprises 14 residues. V shed 4 bases, J shed 8 bases, and the junction held 10 bases outside the gene matches. CDR1 is MNHNY and CDR2 is SVGAGI in the germline V gene (reference sequence). The CDR3 reads CASSSGTVIRGYTF. CDR3 DNA sequence: TGTGCCAGCAGTTCCGGGACAGTCATTCGCGGCTACACCTTC.

This clonotype has a handful of counts. The chain combines TRBV20-1 with TRBJ1-1, with 8 bases fitting TRBD1. CDR1 is DFQATT and CDR2 is SNEGSKA in the germline V gene (reference sequence). The V and J ends lost 3 bases and 5 bases, in that order; junction bases with no gene match: 8. The CDR3 consists of 14 residues. CDR3 sequence (DNA): TGCAGTGCTAGGCCTCTACAGGGGGGAACTGAAGCTTTCTTT. Its protein is CSARPLQGGTEAFF.

In its sample, this clonotype was seen a few times. The V and J genes are TRBV4-3 and TRBJ2-3; D is perhaps TRBD1 (6 bases). Between the trimmed V and J ends, which lost 0 bases and 4 bases, there was a span of 14 bases. The length of the CDR3 is 16 residues. Germline CDR1 LGHNA, CDR2 YSLEER. The CDR3 nucleotides read TGCGCCAGCAGCCAAGAGGGCGGACAGAGGGCAGATACGCAGTATTTT. It encodes CASSQEGGQRADTQYF.

The rearrangement joins TRBV6-1 to TRBJ2-3; 12 nucleotides line up with TRBD2. There are 19 residues in the CDR3. The germline V gene encodes CDR1 MNHNS and CDR2 SASEGT. J gave up 4 bases and V 7 bases, and 18 bases lay outside the gene matches. The CDR3 DNA reads as TGTGCCAGCACGATGACTAGCGGGGGTTTCATCCTTGGGTCAGATACGCAGTATTTT. Protein sequence: CASTMTSGGFILGSDTQYF.

This clonotype was recorded at least ten times. The rearrangement joins TRBV29-1 to TRBJ1-1, with D uncertain. Trimming left V 6 bases short and J 0 bases short, with 8 bases between. Germline V gene sequence: CDR1 SQVTM, CDR2 ANQGSEA. This CDR3 is 12 amino acids long. CDR3 DNA: TGCAGCGTCCGACCCATGAACACTGAAGCTTTCTTT. Protein: CSVRPMNTEAFF.

This clonotype has at least ten counts. The rearrangement links TRBV4-3 to TRBJ2-3; 10 bases align to TRBD1. CDR1 and CDR2 (germline): LGHNA, YSLEER. CDR3 length: 17 amino acids. V was clipped by 2 bases and J by 2 bases; unmatched bases: 7. The CDR3 protein is CASSQLTGTGVTDTQYF. The DNA for the CDR3 is TGCGCCAGCAGCCAACTTACCGGGACAGGGGTCACAGATACGCAGTATTTT.

This clonotype was counted between two and nine times. The chain uses TRBV7-9 and TRBJ1-1; 7 nucleotides line up with TRBD1. The germline CDR1 and CDR2 sequences are SEHNR and FQNEAQ (reference sequence). Trimming at V came to 5 bases and at J to 4 bases, leaving 13 bases not matched to a gene. The CDR3 loop spans 16 amino acids. The CDR3 is CASSPGGDRRRTEAFF. In DNA form, the CDR3 reads TGTGCCAGCAGCCCAGGGGGGGACAGAAGACGCACTGAAGCTTTCTTT.

This clonotype was counted ten times or more. Written as DNA, the CDR3 is TGCAGCGTTGGTACGGCGGCGGGCGAGCAGTACGTC. Protein product: CSVGTAAGEQYV. The V and J genes are TRBV29-1 and TRBJ2-7, with a tentative D call TRBD2 (5 bases). Germline V gives CDR1 SQVTM, CDR2 ANQGSEA. Between the trimmed V and J ends, which lost 4 bases and 6 bases, there was a span of 13 bases. The CDR3 covers 12 residues.

This clonotype was seen more than once but under ten times. The J gene is TRBJ2-5, the V gene TRBV6-2 or TRBV6-3; 7 bases match TRBD1. Germline V CDR1 and CDR2: MNHEY, SVGEGT. The CDR3 spans 15 residues. V shed 5 bases, J shed 5 bases, and the junction held 11 bases outside the gene matches. Here the CDR3 reads CASSASTGPRETQYF. CDR3 DNA: TGTGCCAGCAGTGCGTCGACAGGGCCGCGGGAGACCCAGTACTTC.

The J gene is TRBJ2-7, the V gene TRBV6-2 or TRBV6-3, with a tentative D call TRBD1 (6 bases). Trimming took off 2 bases at V and 0 bases at J, with 8 bases between the two ends. Per germline, CDR1 MNHEY and CDR2 SVGEGT. CDR3 length equals 14 residues. The CDR3: CASSYGQISYEQYV. The CDR3 DNA reads as TGTGCCAGCAGTTACGGACAGATCTCCTACGAGCAGTACGTC.

This clonotype was detected only a few times. In DNA, the CDR3 is TGCAGCATAGGACAGCAGAATCAGCCCCAGCATTTT. It is translated as CSIGQQNQPQHF. The V and J genes are TRBV29-1 and TRBJ1-5, with a weak D call TRBD1 (6 bases). Germline V gene lookup returns CDR1 SQVTM and CDR2 ANQGSEA. Trimming shortened V by 8 bases and J by 4 bases, and 12 bases separated the two germline ends. The length of the CDR3 is 12 residues.

This clonotype was observed a handful of times. This chain uses TRBV28 with TRBJ2-7; D may be TRBD1 (5 bases). Germline CDR1 and CDR2: MDHEN and SYDVKM. Trimming left V 11 bases short and J 1 base short, with 15 bases between. The CDR3 has 13 residues. The CDR3 here is CAVDSPRSYEQYV. The CDR3 nucleotides read TGTGCCGTAGACAGCCCTAGATCCTACGAGCAGTACGTC.

This clonotype was detected only a few times. The chain couples TRBV5-1 to TRBJ2-5; 7 bases are shared with TRBD2. This CDR3 comprises 16 residues. V shed 4 bases and J 5 bases; nucleotides not matched to a gene: 14. CDR1 SGHRS and CDR2 YFSETQ come from the germline V gene. CDR3 bases: TGCGCCAGCAGCCACCCTAGCGGCCCCCCACCGGAGACCCAGTACTTC. This codes for CASSHPSGPPPETQYF.

This chain links TRBV4-1 with TRBJ2-3; D not resolved. From germline, CDR1 is MGHRA and CDR2 YSYEKL. This CDR3 region has 14 residues. Trimming removed 0 bases at V and 2 bases at J, with 6 bases between. The CDR3 loop is CASSQDPHTDTQYF. The DNA of the CDR3 is TGCGCCAGCAGCCAAGATCCACACACAGATACGCAGTATTTT.